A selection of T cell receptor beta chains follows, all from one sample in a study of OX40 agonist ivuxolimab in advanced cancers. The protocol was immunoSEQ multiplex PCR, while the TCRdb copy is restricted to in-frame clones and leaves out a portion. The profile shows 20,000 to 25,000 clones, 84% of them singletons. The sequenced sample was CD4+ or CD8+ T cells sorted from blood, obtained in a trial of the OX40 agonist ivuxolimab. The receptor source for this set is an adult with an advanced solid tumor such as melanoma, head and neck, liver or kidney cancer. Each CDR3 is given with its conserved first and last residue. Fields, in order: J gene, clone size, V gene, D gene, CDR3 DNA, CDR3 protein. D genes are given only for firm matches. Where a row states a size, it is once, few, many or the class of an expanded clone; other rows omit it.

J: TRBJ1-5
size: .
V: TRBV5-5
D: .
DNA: TGTGCCAGCAGCTTGGGAGCAGGTGGGGGCAATCAGCCCCAGCATTTT
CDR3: CASSLGAGGGNQPQHF

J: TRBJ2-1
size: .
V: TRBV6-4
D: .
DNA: TGTGCCAGCAGTGAAGTGGGACACTACAATGAGCAGTTCTTC
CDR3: CASSEVGHYNEQFF

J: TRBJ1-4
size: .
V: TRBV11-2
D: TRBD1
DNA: TGTGCCAGCAGCTTATGGGACAGGGCCGAAAAACTGTTTTTT
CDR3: CASSLWDRAEKLFF

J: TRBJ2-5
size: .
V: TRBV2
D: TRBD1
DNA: TGTGCCAGCAGCCATTCGGACAGGGGCGATAAGAGCCAGTACTTC
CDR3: CASSHSDRGDKSQYF

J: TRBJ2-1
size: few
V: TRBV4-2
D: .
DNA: TGTGCCAGCAGCCAATCCGGAGGGAGGATGTACAATGAGCAGTTCTTC
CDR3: CASSQSGGRMYNEQFF

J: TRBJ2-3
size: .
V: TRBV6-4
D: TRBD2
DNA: TGTGCCAGCAGTGACTCGCGGGGGGGCACAGATACGCAGTATTTT
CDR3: CASSDSRGGTDTQYF

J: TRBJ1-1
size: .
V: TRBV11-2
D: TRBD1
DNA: TGTGCCAGCAGCTCGGGGACAGGGGCCGTGAACACTGAAGCTTTCTTT
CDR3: CASSSGTGAVNTEAFF

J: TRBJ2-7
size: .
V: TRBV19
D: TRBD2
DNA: TGTGCCAGTAGTTGGAAACTAGCGAGAATCTACGAGCAGTACTTC
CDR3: CASSWKLARIYEQYF

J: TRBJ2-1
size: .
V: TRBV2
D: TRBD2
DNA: TGTGCCAGCAGTGAAGAGGGGTTGGTAGCGGGAACGGATGAGCAGTTCTTC
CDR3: CASSEEGLVAGTDEQFF

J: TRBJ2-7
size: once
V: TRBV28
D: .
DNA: TGTGCCAGCAGTTTAGGAGTCTTGGACAGAGACTACGAGCAGTACTTC
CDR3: CASSLGVLDRDYEQYF

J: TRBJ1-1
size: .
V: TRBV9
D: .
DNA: TGTGCCAGCAGCGTAGCTGGAGGAACGGCCACTGAAGCTTTCTTT
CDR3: CASSVAGGTATEAFF

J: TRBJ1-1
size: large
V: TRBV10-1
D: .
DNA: TGCGCCAGCTCAATGGGACAAAATATGAACACTGAAGCTTTCTTT
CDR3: CASSMGQNMNTEAFF

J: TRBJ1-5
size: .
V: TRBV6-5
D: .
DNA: TGTGCCAGCAGTTCCTACAGGCCGGATAGCAATCAGCCCCAGCATTTT
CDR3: CASSSYRPDSNQPQHF

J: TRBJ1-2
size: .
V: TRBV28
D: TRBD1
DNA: TGTGCCAGCAGTATACAGGGGGGGCATGGCTACACCTTC
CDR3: CASSIQGGHGYTF

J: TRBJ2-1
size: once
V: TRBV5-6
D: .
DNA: TGTGCCAGCAGCGCCTCTTCGGGGCTTGAGCAGTTCTTC
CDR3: CASSASSGLEQFF

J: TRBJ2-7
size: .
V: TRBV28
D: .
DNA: TGTGCCAGCAGTTCTGAGCAGGGGAGCTCCTACGAGCAGTACTTC
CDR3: CASSSEQGSSYEQYF

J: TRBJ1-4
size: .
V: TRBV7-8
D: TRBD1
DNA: TGTGCCAGCAGCTTACGGACAGGAATTAATGAAAAACTGTTTTTT
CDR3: CASSLRTGINEKLFF

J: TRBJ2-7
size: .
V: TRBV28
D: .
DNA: TGTGCCAGCAGTTTCTCGAGGGCAGGGATCCTTTGGGAGCAGTACTTC
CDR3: CASSFSRAGILWEQYF

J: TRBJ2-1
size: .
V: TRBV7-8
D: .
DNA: TGTGCCAGCAGCCCCCAACCCGTGAGCTCCTACAATGAGCAGTTCTTC
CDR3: CASSPQPVSSYNEQFF

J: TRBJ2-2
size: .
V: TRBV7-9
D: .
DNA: TGTGCCAGCAGCTTATCAAGGGTAGTCAAGAACACCGGGGAGCTGTTTTTT
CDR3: CASSLSRVVKNTGELFF

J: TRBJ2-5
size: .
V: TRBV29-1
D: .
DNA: TGCAGCGTTGTAGGCTACGCCCAGTACTTC
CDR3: CSVVGYAQYF

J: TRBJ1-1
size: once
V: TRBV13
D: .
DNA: TGTGCCAGCAGTTACGGGGGTCAGGCGGAAGCTTTCTTT
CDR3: CASSYGGQAEAFF

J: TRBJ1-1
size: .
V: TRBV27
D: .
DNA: TGTGCCAGCAGTTACGGGACTGAAGCTTTCTTT
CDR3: CASSYGTEAFF

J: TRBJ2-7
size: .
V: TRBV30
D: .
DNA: TGTGCCTGGAGTGGGGTCCAACGGGAGCAATACGAGCAGTACTTC
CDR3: CAWSGVQREQYEQYF

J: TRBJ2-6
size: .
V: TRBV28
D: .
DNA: TGTGCCAGCAGTTTATATCTCTCTGGGGCCAACGTCCTGACTTTC
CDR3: CASSLYLSGANVLTF

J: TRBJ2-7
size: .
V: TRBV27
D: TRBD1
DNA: TGTGCCAGCAGTTTCTTAGTGTTGGGACAGGGCGGCGAGCAGTATTTC
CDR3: CASSFLVLGQGGEQYF

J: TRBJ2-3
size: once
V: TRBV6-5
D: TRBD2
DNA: TGTGCCAGCAGCAGCGGGAGAGGCACAGATACGCAGTATTTT
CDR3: CASSSGRGTDTQYF

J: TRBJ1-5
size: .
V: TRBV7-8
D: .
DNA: TGTGCCAGCAGCTTTTCTTACTGGCAGGGAAATAGCAATCAGCCCCAGCATTTT
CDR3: CASSFSYWQGNSNQPQHF

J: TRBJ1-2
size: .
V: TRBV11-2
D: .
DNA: TGTGCCAGCAGCTTAGATGGGGGCGGTTATGGCTACACCTTC
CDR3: CASSLDGGGYGYTF

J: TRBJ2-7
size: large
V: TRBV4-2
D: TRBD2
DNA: TGTGCCAGCAGCCAAGATCGGACTAGCGGCTACGAGCAGTACTTC
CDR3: CASSQDRTSGYEQYF

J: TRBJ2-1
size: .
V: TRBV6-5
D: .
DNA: TGTGCCAGCAGTTATTCAGCGCATGAGCAGTTCTTC
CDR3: CASSYSAHEQFF

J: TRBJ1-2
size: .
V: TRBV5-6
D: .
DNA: TGTGCCAGCAGCTTGGCCATCCTCCATGGCTACACCTTC
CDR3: CASSLAILHGYTF

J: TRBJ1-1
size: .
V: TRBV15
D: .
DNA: TGTGCCACCAGCAGGGGGGCAGCCCGCACTGAAGCTTTCTTT
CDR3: CATSRGAARTEAFF

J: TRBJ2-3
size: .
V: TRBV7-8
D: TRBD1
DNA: TGTGCCAGCAGCGTAGGCCCCTTCGAGGGGGCCGAGGCAGATACGCAGTATTTT
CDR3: CASSVGPFEGAEADTQYF

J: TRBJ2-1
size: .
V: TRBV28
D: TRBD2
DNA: TGTGCCACCGGACTAGCGGGAGGGATTGTAGTCGATGAGCAGTTCTTC
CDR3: CATGLAGGIVVDEQFF

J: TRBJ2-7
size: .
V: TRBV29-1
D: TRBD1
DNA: TGCAGCAAATGCAGGGGGCCCTGGGGGGCGGGCAGGAGCTACGAGCAGTACTTC
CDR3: CSKCRGPWGAGRSYEQYF

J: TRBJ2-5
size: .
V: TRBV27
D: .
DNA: TGTGCCAGCAGAGCGCTAGGCTACCAAGAGACCCAGTACTTC
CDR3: CASRALGYQETQYF

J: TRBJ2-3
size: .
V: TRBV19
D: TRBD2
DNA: TGTGCCAGTAGTGGGGGGGTCGGCTCTAGCACAGATACGCAGTATTTT
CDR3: CASSGGVGSSTDTQYF

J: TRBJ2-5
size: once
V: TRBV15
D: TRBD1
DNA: TGTGCCACCAGCAGAGTATTCATTTTCGGGACAGGGGACCAAGAGACCCAGTACTTC
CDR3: CATSRVFIFGTGDQETQYF

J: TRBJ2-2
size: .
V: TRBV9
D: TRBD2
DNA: TGTGCCAGCAGCTCCCCATCTAGCGGGAGTTGGACCGGGGAGCTGTTTTTT
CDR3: CASSSPSSGSWTGELFF

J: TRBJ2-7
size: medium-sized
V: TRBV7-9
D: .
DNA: TGTGCCAGCAGTAATATCAGGGTGAACGAGCAGTACTTC
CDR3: CASSNIRVNEQYF

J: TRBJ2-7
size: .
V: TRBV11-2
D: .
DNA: TGTGCTAGCAGCCCCCGGTCCCTAGGCTCTTATGAGCAGTACTTC
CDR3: CASSPRSLGSYEQYF

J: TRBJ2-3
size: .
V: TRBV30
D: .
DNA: TGTGCCTGGAGTGTACATCCTTCAGGGAACACAGATACGCAGTATTTT
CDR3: CAWSVHPSGNTDTQYF

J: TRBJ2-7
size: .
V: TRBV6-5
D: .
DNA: TGTGCCAGCAGTTACGGTTGGTCCTACGAGCAGTACTTC
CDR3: CASSYGWSYEQYF

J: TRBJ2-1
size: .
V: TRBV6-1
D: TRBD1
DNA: TGTGCCAGCAGGGACAGGGGAGGCCACAATGAGCAGTTCTTC
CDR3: CASRDRGGHNEQFF

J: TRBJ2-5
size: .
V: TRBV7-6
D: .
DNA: TGTGCCAGCAGCTTTTGGGAGACGGAGACCCAGTACTTC
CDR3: CASSFWETETQYF